This TCR beta chain is from a study of STAT3 mutations in large granular lymphocyte leukemia. General study points: At least one immunodominant TCR beta clonotype appeared in every T-cell large granular lymphocyte leukemia patient.

Sequencing used immunoSEQ multiplex PCR; TCRdb keeps in-frame clones, though not all of them. The repertoire holds some 10,000 clones, with more than 75% as singletons. Trimming at V came to 5 bases and at J to 2 bases, leaving 4 bases not matched to a gene. From germline, CDR1 is SGHTA and CDR2 FQGNSA. This CDR3 region has 14 residues. This clone is a singleton in its sample. Its antigen is unidentified. Input material: peripheral blood mononuclear cells. The chain carries TRBV7-2 and TRBJ2-7; 9 bases agree with TRBD1. The TCR was taken from a man in his 60s with T-cell large granular lymphocyte leukemia. Some clones in this sample may be carry-over from other donors' samples. The CDR3 here is CASSPGQGTYEQYF. CDR3 sequence (DNA): TGTGCCAGCAGCCCGGGACAGGGAACCTACGAGCAGTACTTC.